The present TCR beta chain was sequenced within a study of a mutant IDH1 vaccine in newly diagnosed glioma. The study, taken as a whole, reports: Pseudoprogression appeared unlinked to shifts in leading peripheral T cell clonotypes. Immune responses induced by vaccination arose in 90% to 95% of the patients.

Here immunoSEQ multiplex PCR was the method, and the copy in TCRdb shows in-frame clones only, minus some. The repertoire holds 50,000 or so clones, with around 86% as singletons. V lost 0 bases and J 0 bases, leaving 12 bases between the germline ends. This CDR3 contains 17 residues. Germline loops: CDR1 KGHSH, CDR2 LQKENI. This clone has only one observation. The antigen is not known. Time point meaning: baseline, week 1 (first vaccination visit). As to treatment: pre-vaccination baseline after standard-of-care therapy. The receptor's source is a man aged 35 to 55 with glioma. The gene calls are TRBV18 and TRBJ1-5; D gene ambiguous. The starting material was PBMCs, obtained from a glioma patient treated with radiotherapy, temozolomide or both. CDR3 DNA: TGTGCCAGCTCACCACCGAATGCACAGACTAGCAATCAGCCCCAGCATTTT. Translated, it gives CASSPPNAQTSNQPQHF.